The 16 T cell receptor beta chains reported below all come from one sample, sequenced in a study of somatic mutations in cytotoxic T cells in rheumatoid arthritis. Clones were read by immunoSEQ multiplex PCR, and TCRdb kept only the in-frame ones, dropping some. Among tens of thousands of clones listed, about 86% were seen once. The sequenced material came from CD8+ T cells sorted from blood. These receptors all stem from a woman aged 50 to 65 in good health.

The chain joins TRBV7-9 to TRBJ2-2, with D possibly matching TRBD1 (6 bases). V lost 5 bases and J 2 bases, leaving 15 bases between the germline ends. The CDR3 runs to 16 residues. In germline, CDR1 is SEHNR, CDR2 FQNEAQ (reference sequence). CDR3 nucleotides: TGTGCCAGCAGCCCGACAAACAGGGTTAACACCGGGGAGCTGTTTTTT. Translated, it gives CASSPTNRVNTGELFF.

In this sample, this clone turned up once. The rearrangement uses TRBV7-9 and TRBJ1-1; 9 positions match TRBD1. There are 16 residues in the CDR3. Per the germline V gene, CDR1 is SEHNR and CDR2 is FQNEAQ (reference sequence). V lost 4 bases to trimming and J lost 1 base; unmatched junction nucleotides: 7. The CDR3 spells CASSSLGDRANTEAFF. The CDR3 DNA sequence: TGTGCCAGCAGCTCCCTAGGGGACAGGGCGAACACTGAAGCTTTCTTT.

CDR3 bases: TGTGCCAGCAGTTCGAAAACTGGGACTAACAACTACGAGCAGTACGTC. Translated: CASSSKTGTNNYEQYV. J is TRBJ2-7 and V is TRBV28, with 7 bases lining up with TRBD2. The CDR3 sequence is 16 residues long. Unmatched junction bases numbered 12, after V lost 4 bases and J lost 3 bases. CDR1 and CDR2 from the germline V gene are MDHEN and SYDVKM.

This clone was observed once. This chain connects TRBV6-1 to TRBJ2-2; D is unclear. The CDR3 covers 13 residues. Germline V gene data show CDR1 as MNHNS and CDR2 as SASEGT. Between the trimmed V and J ends, which lost 2 bases and 6 bases, there was a span of 7 bases. CDR3 protein: CASSESDSGELFF. The CDR3 DNA sequence: TGTGCCAGCAGTGAATCCGACTCCGGGGAGCTGTTTTTT.

The chain is built from TRBV5-1 and TRBJ1-5; D unresolved. There are 14 residues in the CDR3. Trimming left V 0 bases short and J 9 bases short, with 13 bases between. The germline V gene has CDR1 SGHRS and CDR2 YFSETQ. CDR3 nucleotide sequence: TGCGCCAGCAGCTTGGGGGATTCCCCCGGGCCCCAGCATTTT. It translates to CASSLGDSPGPQHF.

The V call is TRBV4-1, the J call TRBJ2-2, with 12 bases that match TRBD2. Germline CDR1 and CDR2: MGHRA and YSYEKL. The ends lost 4 bases at V and 6 bases at J; junction bases unmatched: 12. The CDR3 contains 18 residues. The CDR3: CASSLTLAGGLGAGELFF. CDR3 nucleotide sequence: TGCGCCAGCAGCCTTACACTAGCGGGGGGTTTGGGGGCCGGGGAGCTGTTTTTT.

The chain combines TRBV28 with TRBJ2-7, with D perhaps TRBD2 (6 bases). The CDR3 length is 15 residues. In germline, CDR1 is MDHEN, CDR2 SYDVKM. Trimming took 5 bases from V and 2 from J, leaving 16 bases between them. The CDR3 region is CASSGGATLPYEQYV. The CDR3 DNA reads TGTGCCAGCAGTGGCGGGGCGACCTTACCCTACGAGCAGTACGTC.

The chain carries TRBV5-1 and TRBJ1-5, with 7 nucleotides matching TRBD1. The CDR3 is 14 amino acids. Germline V CDR1 and CDR2: SGHRS, YFSETQ. Losses at the gene ends were 4 bases for V and 0 bases for J; bases not matched to a gene: 1. In nucleotides, the CDR3 is TGCGCCAGCAGCAGGGACAGTAGCAATCAGCCCCAGCATTTT. Protein product: CASSRDSSNQPQHF.

This clone is a singleton in its sample. This chain connects TRBV27 to TRBJ1-4, with a tentative D call TRBD1 (5 bases). Trimming shortened V by 5 bases and J by 4 bases, and 20 bases separated the two germline ends. This CDR3 has 17 residues. Germline CDR1 is MNHEY and CDR2 is SMNVEV (reference sequence). CDR3 coding DNA: TGTGCCAGCAGTACGGGCAGGGAGGAGGTGGATAATGAAAAACTGTTTTTT. It translates to CASSTGREEVDNEKLFF.

This clone was counted only a few times. This chain uses TRBV19 with TRBJ2-3; TRBD2 aligns across 12 bases. V dropped 3 bases and J dropped 4; count of bases not matched to a gene: 2. This CDR3 has 15 residues. CDR1 LNHDA and CDR2 SQIVND come from the germline V gene (reference sequence). In DNA, the CDR3 is TGTGCCAGTAGTATTGGACTAGCGGGGTCAGATACGCAGTATTTT. It specifies CASSIGLAGSDTQYF.

The chain uses TRBV15 and TRBJ2-3; the D is unclear. The V end lost 1 base, the J end lost 6 bases, and 5 bases lay between the germline ends. This CDR3 is built from 12 residues. Looked up from germline, CDR1 is LNHNV and CDR2 is YYDKDF (reference sequence). CDR3 DNA sequence: TGTGCCACCAGCAGAGCTGGTGATACGCAGTATTTT. Translated: CATSRAGDTQYF.

In nucleotides, the CDR3 is TGTGCCAGCAGCTTAGAGGACAAAGCCAATGGCTACACCTTC. Its protein is CASSLEDKANGYTF. The chain recombines TRBV7-8 with TRBJ1-2, with a possible D match to TRBD1 (5 bases). The CDR3 is 14 residues long. V dropped 1 base and J dropped 6 bases, with 12 bases sitting between them. Germline V gene data show CDR1 as SGHVS and CDR2 as FQNEAQ.

The rearrangement links TRBV7-9 to TRBJ1-3; 8 nucleotides align to TRBD1. J was trimmed by 2 bases and V by 5 bases; bases with no gene match: 8. The germline V gene has CDR1 SEHNR and CDR2 FQNEAQ (reference sequence). CDR3 length: 16 amino acids. DNA for the CDR3: TGTGCCAGCAGCACTCCAGGGGGCCCCACTGGAAACACCATATATTTT. It is translated as CASSTPGGPTGNTIYF.

In this sample, this clone turned up once. The CDR3 DNA reads TGTGCCAGCAGTGAGGAAACAGGGGCCCCTTACTCAGGGGCTTTCTTT. Amino acid sequence: CASSEETGAPYSGAFF. The chain employs TRBV6-1 and TRBJ1-1, with 7 bases matching TRBD1. Per germline, CDR1 MNHNS and CDR2 SASEGT. The CDR3 is 16 amino acids. After removal of 3 bases from V and 11 bases from J, the junction contained 18 bases not matched to a gene.

This chain connects TRBV19 to TRBJ1-1, with 11 bases that match TRBD1. CDR3 length: 17 amino acids. After removal of 1 base from V and 2 bases from J, the junction contained 6 bases not matched to a gene. Germline CDR1 is LNHDA and CDR2 is SQIVND (reference sequence). CDR3 DNA sequence: TGTGCCAGTAGTATAGTCCCGGGACAGGGGGTAAACACTGAAGCTTTCTTT. The encoded protein is CASSIVPGQGVNTEAFF.

The chain is built from TRBV5-1 and TRBJ2-3; D unresolved. The CDR3 loop spans 15 amino acids. The germline V and J ends were trimmed by 6 bases and 3 bases, with 17 bases remaining between them. CDR1 and CDR2 (germline): SGHRS, YFSETQ. The CDR3 nucleotides are TGCGCCAGCACCCTAGACGGTAGTGTGACAGATACGCAGTATTTT. Its translation: CASTLDGSVTDTQYF.